This record concerns one T cell receptor (beta chain) sequence. Naivety among CD8 cells was defined by CD45RO negativity and positive CCR7 selection, thereby excluding terminally differentiated effector memory CD45RA+ cells. This record comes from a study of shared clonotypes between healthy human individuals. Data came from immunoSEQ multiplex PCR; TCRdb stores just in-frame clones and leaves some out. The sample holds some 800,000 clones, 80% to 95% seen once. The germline gives CDR1 SGDLS, CDR2 YYNGEE. V lost 2 bases and J 3 bases, leaving 17 bases between the germline ends. The CDR3 length is 17 residues.

Sequencing input: naive CD8+ T cells sorted from blood. The chain is built from TRBV9 and TRBJ2-2, with D possibly being TRBD2 (6 bases). This clonotype was obtained from a young man in good health. CDR3 sequence (DNA): TGTGCCAGCAGCGTCCCCTCTAAGTCGGGGGACACCGGGGAGCTGTTTTTT. Residues: CASSVPSKSGDTGELFF.